A selection of T cell receptor beta chains follows, all from one sample in a study of cytomegalovirus exposure and HLA in healthy donors. Produced via immunoSEQ multiplex PCR; TCRdb's table is partial and in-frame only. The sample lists around 120,000 clones; roughly 83% were seen once. Material: PBMCs. The receptors stem from a girl under 10 years old in good health and CMV-seronegative. Each CDR3 is given with its conserved first and last residue. Fields, in order: J gene, CDR3 length, V gene, D gene, clone size, CDR3 DNA, CDR3 protein. The D gene is left open where the match is weak. Size is omitted from some rows. Given values are once, few, many or a class for expanded clones.

J gene: TRBJ2-7; CDR3 length: 15; V gene: TRBV4-3; D gene: .; clone size: .; CDR3 DNA: TGCGCCAGCAGCCAAGATAACGGACAGACCTACGAGCAGTACTTC; CDR3 protein: CASSQDNGQTYEQYF
J gene: TRBJ1-1; CDR3 length: 14; V gene: TRBV29-1; D gene: .; clone size: few; CDR3 DNA: TGCAGCGTTGAAGTCGAGGGGGTGAACACTGAAGCTTTCTTT; CDR3 protein: CSVEVEGVNTEAFF
J gene: TRBJ1-5; CDR3 length: 15; V gene: TRBV6-5; D gene: TRBD1; clone size: .; CDR3 DNA: TGTGCCAGCAGTATCGACAGGGGGCTTAATCAGCCCCAGCATTTT; CDR3 protein: CASSIDRGLNQPQHF
J gene: TRBJ2-7; CDR3 length: 13; V gene: TRBV27; D gene: TRBD1; clone size: once; CDR3 DNA: TGTGCCAGCAGTTTGGGGACAGGGTACGAGCAGTACTTC; CDR3 protein: CASSLGTGYEQYF
J gene: TRBJ1-6; CDR3 length: 12; V gene: TRBV7-8; D gene: .; clone size: .; CDR3 DNA: TGTGCCAGCAGGGGGGCGGGTTCACCCCTCCACTTT; CDR3 protein: CASRGAGSPLHF
J gene: TRBJ2-1; CDR3 length: 16; V gene: TRBV27; D gene: TRBD2; clone size: .; CDR3 DNA: TGTGCCAGCAGTTTATCTCTAGCGGAATCCTACAATGAGCAGTTCTTC; CDR3 protein: CASSLSLAESYNEQFF
J gene: TRBJ1-5; CDR3 length: 15; V gene: TRBV4-2; D gene: .; clone size: .; CDR3 DNA: TGTGCCAGCAGCACTCGGGAGACCACCAATCAGCCCCAGCATTTT; CDR3 protein: CASSTRETTNQPQHF
J gene: TRBJ2-1; CDR3 length: 14; V gene: TRBV6-5; D gene: TRBD2; clone size: .; CDR3 DNA: TGTGCCAGCAGTTCTAGCGGGAGTTACAATGAGCAGTTCTTC; CDR3 protein: CASSSSGSYNEQFF
J gene: TRBJ2-7; CDR3 length: 13; V gene: TRBV7-6; D gene: .; clone size: once; CDR3 DNA: TGTGCCAGCACCCCAAGGAGGGCTGGCGAGCAGTACTTC; CDR3 protein: CASTPRRAGEQYF
J gene: TRBJ2-1; CDR3 length: 18; V gene: TRBV7-6; D gene: .; clone size: .; CDR3 DNA: TGTGCCAGCAGCAGATCGGCGCACCGGGACAACTCCTACAATGAGCAGTTCTTC; CDR3 protein: CASSRSAHRDNSYNEQFF
J gene: TRBJ1-1; CDR3 length: 17; V gene: TRBV9; D gene: .; clone size: .; CDR3 DNA: TGTGCCAGCAGCGTTTTAGGCGGGGGGTTCCTGAACACTGAAGCTTTCTTT; CDR3 protein: CASSVLGGGFLNTEAFF
J gene: TRBJ1-1; CDR3 length: 14; V gene: TRBV7-9; D gene: .; clone size: once; CDR3 DNA: TGTGCCAGCAGCTTATACAGGGCTGACACTGAAGCTTTCTTT; CDR3 protein: CASSLYRADTEAFF
J gene: TRBJ1-2; CDR3 length: 13; V gene: TRBV27; D gene: .; clone size: .; CDR3 DNA: TGTGCCAGCAGTTTTACAGGGTTCTATGGCTACACCTTC; CDR3 protein: CASSFTGFYGYTF
J gene: TRBJ1-2; CDR3 length: 15; V gene: TRBV6-1; D gene: .; clone size: .; CDR3 DNA: TGTGCCAGCAGTGAAGGGGGCAGGTTGTACTATGGCTACACCTTC; CDR3 protein: CASSEGGRLYYGYTF
J gene: TRBJ1-2; CDR3 length: 13; V gene: TRBV29-1; D gene: TRBD1; clone size: few; CDR3 DNA: TGCAGCGTTGAAACCGGACAGGGCCATGGCTACACCTTC; CDR3 protein: CSVETGQGHGYTF
J gene: TRBJ1-5; CDR3 length: 12; V gene: TRBV27; D gene: .; clone size: .; CDR3 DNA: TGTGCCAGCAGTTCAAATAATCAGCCCCAGCATTTT; CDR3 protein: CASSSNNQPQHF
J gene: TRBJ1-4; CDR3 length: 13; V gene: TRBV10-3; D gene: TRBD1; clone size: few; CDR3 DNA: TGTGCCATCAGTGAAGACAGGGATGAAAAACTGTTTTTT; CDR3 protein: CAISEDRDEKLFF
J gene: TRBJ1-1; CDR3 length: 12; V gene: TRBV7-2; D gene: .; clone size: .; CDR3 DNA: TGTGCCAGCAGCTTAGAGGGGTTGGAAGCTTTCTTT; CDR3 protein: CASSLEGLEAFF
J gene: TRBJ1-1; CDR3 length: 16; V gene: TRBV2; D gene: .; clone size: .; CDR3 DNA: TGTGCCAGCAGTGAAGGGGCAGGGGAGATAAGCACTGAAGCTTTCTTT; CDR3 protein: CASSEGAGEISTEAFF
J gene: TRBJ2-5; CDR3 length: 12; V gene: TRBV28; D gene: TRBD1; clone size: .; CDR3 DNA: TGTGCCAGCAGCCCCGGGACAGCGACCCAGTACTTC; CDR3 protein: CASSPGTATQYF